The source of this T cell receptor beta chain is a study of T cells after posttransplantation cyclophosphamide. CDR1 and CDR2 from the germline V gene are SGHTA and FQGNSA. The ends were cut back, 3 bases at V and 4 bases at J, with 12 bases in the middle. CDR3 length equals 14 residues. Method: immunoSEQ multiplex PCR; TCRdb's copy keeps in-frame clones and lacks some. The table has about 19,000 clones, 87% seen once. Busulfan-fludarabine conditioning, marrow transplant, and cyclophosphamide on days +3 and +4 were administered. Study-wide results and limits: Recipient CMV seropositivity and CMV reactivation strongly tracked TRB clonality. Donor-recipient repertoire similarity was low at 1-2 months, rising over year one. Skin or GI-infiltrating T cells shared few TRB sequences with blood.

On this clone: The antigen is unknown.

This TCR was sampled from a female patient in her 40s who received an allogeneic stem cell transplant from a related donor, was CMV-positive, and had no GVHD. A share of the T cells may be of graft donor origin. The V gene is TRBV7-2, the J gene TRBJ1-1; D unresolved. Sequenced here: PBMCs, sampled after allogeneic stem cell transplant with posttransplant cyclophosphamide. CDR3 loop: CASSFIFGGTEAFF. The CDR3 coding sequence is TGTGCCAGCAGCTTCATTTTCGGAGGCACTGAAGCTTTCTTT.